The entry below gives a single TCR beta chain sequence along with its context. What it recognizes is unknown. The ends were cut back, 6 bases at V and 9 bases at J, with 12 bases in the middle. Germline V gives CDR1 MNHNS, CDR2 SASEGT. This CDR3 is 12 amino acids long. This sample stems from a study of Ad26.COV2.S vaccination and SARS-CoV-2 variants. General study findings and limits: Reports say spike-specific CD8+ and CD4+ T cell responses covered substantial breadth after vaccination. Placebo and vaccine recipients had non-spike TCR breadth that was similar. The study found higher spike-specific TCR breadth in vaccine than placebo recipients.

Clones were sequenced by immunoSEQ multiplex PCR, and TCRdb holds only the in-frame ones, with some missing. This table holds over 100,000 clones, around 80% found once. This chain joins TRBV6-1 and TRBJ2-4; D gene unclear. The clonotype originates from a human donor who had recovered from COVID-19. The sequencing used peripheral blood, collected after recovery from COVID-19. CDR3 sequence: CASSGALGIQYF. The CDR3 nucleotides are TGTGCCAGCAGCGGCGCTCTCGGCATTCAGTACTTC.